The 2 T cell receptor beta chains reported below all come from one sample, sequenced in a study of blood T cell repertoires in COVID-19. Libraries were prepared by immunoSEQ multiplex PCR; TCRdb keeps only in-frame clonotypes and omits some of them. Seen here are about 410,000 clones, just under 90% observed once, and the top ten hold 1.5% to 2%. Specimen: PBMCs or T cells enriched from blood (not recorded which). The receptors come from a woman in her thirties who had recovered from COVID-19.

The genes are TRBV3-1 (or the pseudogene TRBV3-2) and TRBJ1-1; D may be TRBD1 (5 bases). From germline, CDR1 is LGHDT and CDR2 YNNKEL (reference sequence). The CDR3 is 14 residues long. V was pared by 5 bases and J by 1 base, with 11 bases between. CDR3 in amino acids: CASSELGRNTEAFF. CDR3 DNA sequence: TGTGCCAGCAGCGAATTGGGGCGGAACACTGAAGCTTTCTTT.

This clone was seen a single time. The chain employs TRBV28 and TRBJ2-7; perhaps TRBD1 as D (8 bases). Deletions cut 6 bases from V and 2 bases from J, with 11 bases between. This CDR3 region has 13 residues. CDR1 MDHEN and CDR2 SYDVKM come from the germline V gene. CDR3 sequence reads: CASRQGGTYEQYF. The CDR3 DNA reads TGTGCCAGCAGACAGGGGGGGACCTACGAGCAGTACTTC.